These 24 T cell receptor beta chains share one sample of origin, sequenced in a study of blood T cell repertoires in COVID-19. TCRdb's table, derived via immunoSEQ multiplex PCR, lists solely in-frame clones and lacks some. The data contain roughly 80,000 clones, approximately 88% of them singletons. Sample: peripheral blood. These receptors all come from a woman aged 80 or over with active or convalescent COVID-19.

The genes are TRBV6-5 and TRBJ2-6; no reliable D call. Germline CDR1 MNHEY, CDR2 SVGAGI. V gave up 5 bases and J gave up 0 bases, with 8 bases separating them. The CDR3 has 15 amino acids. The CDR3 loop reads CASSLVHSGANVLTF. The CDR3 coding sequence is TGTGCCAGCAGTCTAGTACACTCTGGGGCCAACGTCCTGACTTTC.

This chain links TRBV9 with TRBJ2-1; 9 bases map to TRBD2. V dropped 0 bases and J dropped 6; count of bases not matched to a gene: 4. CDR1 and CDR2 (germline): SGDLS, YYNGEE. This CDR3 comprises 15 residues. The CDR3 sequence: CASSVGGGGANEQFF. CDR3 nucleotide sequence: TGTGCCAGCAGCGTAGGTGGCGGGGGGGCCAATGAGCAGTTCTTC.

V is TRBV6-5 and J is TRBJ2-7, with a possible D match to TRBD2 (6 bases). Trimming removed 5 bases at V and 0 bases at J, with 14 bases between. Germline V lookup: CDR1 MNHEY, CDR2 SVGAGI. This CDR3 region has 15 residues. Written as DNA, the CDR3 is TGTGCCAGCAGTAAGCTAGCGCTGAGCTCCTACGAGCAGTACTTC. Encoded protein: CASSKLALSSYEQYF.

The chain combines TRBV19 with TRBJ2-1; weak D call: TRBD1 (5 bases). This CDR3 is built from 11 residues. The V end lost 7 bases, the J end lost 10 bases, and 11 bases lay between the germline ends. The germline CDR1 and CDR2 sequences are LNHDA and SQIVND (reference sequence). CDR3 amino acids: CASKGYLEQFF. As DNA, the CDR3 is TGTGCCAGTAAGGGGTATCTAGAGCAGTTCTTC. Using reference TRBV19 and TRBJ2-1 for the parts outside the CDR3, the full variable domain is DGGITQSPKYLFRKEGQNVTLSCEQNLNHDAMYWYRQDPGQGLRLIYYSQIVNDFQKGDIAEGYSVSREKKESFPLTVTSAQKNPTAFYLCASKGYLEQFFGPGTRLTVL.

This clone was recorded once. This chain joins TRBV6-5 and TRBJ2-3; 9 bases align to TRBD1. Per the germline V gene, CDR1 is MNHEY and CDR2 is SVGAGI. CDR3 length equals 15 residues. V shed 6 bases and J 3 bases; nucleotides not matched to a gene: 7. DNA for the CDR3: TGTGCCAGCAGGTTGGGACAGGGAGCAACAGATACGCAGTATTTT. Amino acids: CASRLGQGATDTQYF.

The gene calls are TRBV3-1 (or the pseudogene TRBV3-2) and TRBJ1-1, with D possibly matching TRBD1 (5 bases). Trimming shortened V by 5 bases and J by 3 bases, and 10 bases separated the two germline ends. The CDR3 extends over 13 amino acids. The germline V gene has CDR1 LGHDT and CDR2 YNNKEL (reference sequence). The DNA of the CDR3 is TGTGCCAGCAGCTGGTCAGGGTACACTGAAGCTTTCTTT. This codes for CASSWSGYTEAFF.

The chain employs TRBV11-1 and TRBJ2-4; D not resolved. The CDR3 length is 13 residues. The V gene's germline CDR1 is SGHAT and CDR2 FQDESV (reference sequence). Trimming took off 6 bases at V and 5 bases at J, with 11 bases between the two ends. In DNA form, the CDR3 reads TGTGCCAGCAGTTCCCGGTACCAAAACATTCAGTACTTC. It yields the protein CASSSRYQNIQYF.

V usage is TRBV28 and J usage is TRBJ1-5, with D perhaps TRBD1 (6 bases). This CDR3 contains 15 residues. From germline, CDR1 is MDHEN and CDR2 SYDVKM. With 5 bases removed from V and 4 bases from J, the gap between germline ends came to 15 bases. The CDR3 DNA follows: TGTGCCAGCAGTCCACAAACAGGGTTGAATCAGCCCCAGCATTTT. Protein product: CASSPQTGLNQPQHF.

The rearrangement uses TRBV6-5 and TRBJ2-3; TRBD2 aligns across 7 bases. V was clipped by 7 bases and J by 3 bases; unmatched bases: 7. Germline CDR1 MNHEY, CDR2 SVGAGI. The CDR3 is 14 residues long. CDR3 in amino acids: CASKTGLGTDTQYF. The CDR3 bases are TGTGCCAGCAAGACCGGACTAGGAACAGATACGCAGTATTTT.

This rearrangement joins TRBV15 to TRBJ1-4; perhaps TRBD1 as D (6 bases). The CDR3 runs to 15 residues. Germline CDR1 is LNHNV and CDR2 is YYDKDF (reference sequence). The V and J ends lost 5 bases and 7 bases respectively, with 17 bases between them. The CDR3 DNA follows: TGTGCCACCAGCGGTTTCAGGGGAGGGGGTGAAAAACTGTTTTTT. Translated, it gives CATSGFRGGGEKLFF.

V and J are TRBV3-1 (or the pseudogene TRBV3-2) and TRBJ1-2; perhaps TRBD1 as D (6 bases). Trimming shortened V by 4 bases and J by 4 bases, and 19 bases separated the two germline ends. The germline gives CDR1 LGHDT, CDR2 YNNKEL (reference sequence). The CDR3 length is 16 residues. This chain's CDR3 is CASSPPGGHYTYGYTF. Here the CDR3 DNA reads TGTGCCAGCAGCCCCCCGGGGGGGCACTACACCTATGGCTACACCTTC.

This sequence joins TRBV10-3 and TRBJ2-1, with 7 bases aligning to TRBD2. Germline V gene sequence: CDR1 ENHRY, CDR2 SYGVKD. With V trimmed by 4 bases and J by 4 bases, 4 bases remained unmatched. The CDR3 totals 14 residues. CDR3 coding DNA: TGTGCCATCAGTGCCCAGGGAGGGTACAATGAGCAGTTCTTC. This sequence encodes CAISAQGGYNEQFF.

V is TRBV6-5 and J is TRBJ1-2; 9 nucleotides agree with TRBD1. With 7 bases clipped from V and 6 bases from J, the junction kept 9 bases outside the gene matches. CDR1 is MNHEY, CDR2 SVGAGI, per germline. The CDR3 consists of 14 residues. CDR3 amino acids: CASIKKDRGNGYTF. The CDR3 nucleotides are TGTGCCAGCATTAAAAAAGACAGGGGGAATGGCTACACCTTC.

This chain uses TRBV19 with TRBJ1-5, with a weak D call TRBD1 (6 bases). The CDR3 consists of 16 residues. Germline CDR1 reads LNHDA; CDR2 reads SQIVND (reference sequence). Trimming shortened V by 2 bases and J by 4 bases, and 15 bases separated the two germline ends. The CDR3 here is CASSILGGRGNQPQHF. The CDR3 coding sequence is TGTGCCAGTAGTATATTAGGAGGCAGGGGTAATCAGCCCCAGCATTTT.

V and J are TRBV19 and TRBJ2-7; 7 bases align to TRBD1. Germline-derived CDR1 and CDR2 are LNHDA and SQIVND (reference sequence). This CDR3 contains 16 residues. J was trimmed by 2 bases and V by 5 bases; bases with no gene match: 12. CDR3 DNA sequence: TGTGCCAGTAGTTCAAAGGACAGGCGATCTCCCTACGAGCAGTACTTC. Encoded protein: CASSSKDRRSPYEQYF.

V is TRBV19 and J is TRBJ1-5; weak D call: TRBD1 (6 bases). Germline-derived CDR1 and CDR2 are LNHDA and SQIVND (reference sequence). V lost 3 bases and J 1 base, leaving 10 bases between the germline ends. This CDR3 is built from 15 residues. The CDR3 bases are TGTGCCAGTAGTATCAGGGGTGCGAGCAATCAGCCCCAGCATTTT. The encoded protein is CASSIRGASNQPQHF.

This chain uses TRBV4-1 with TRBJ2-1; possible D gene TRBD2, 5 bases. CDR1 and CDR2 from the germline V gene are MGHRA and YSYEKL. The CDR3 is 11 residues long. V was cut by 4 bases and J by 12 bases, with 10 bases left in between. The CDR3 loop reads CASSRGRAQFF. CDR3 coding DNA: TGCGCCAGCAGCCGCGGGCGGGCGCAGTTCTTC.

The CDR3 bases are TGTGCCAGCAGCTTAGTCAGGGGGACCACTGAAGCTTTCTTT. Translation gives CASSLVRGTTEAFF. This sequence joins TRBV7-2 and TRBJ1-1, with TRBD1 matching over 7 bases. Trimming at V came to 1 base and at J to 4 bases, leaving 3 bases not matched to a gene. There are 14 residues in the CDR3. Germline V CDR1 and CDR2: SGHTA, FQGNSA.

V usage is TRBV7-6 and J usage is TRBJ2-7; TRBD1 aligns across 9 bases. This CDR3 has 15 amino acids. J lost 4 bases, V lost 0 bases, and 4 bases had no gene match. Germline CDR1 and CDR2: SGHVS and FNYEAQ. The CDR3 DNA reads as TGTGCCAGCAGCTTAGCGGGACAGGGACTTTACGAGCAGTACTTC. Protein: CASSLAGQGLYEQYF.

The rearrangement joins TRBV28 to TRBJ2-7; 8 nucleotides agree with TRBD1. The CDR3 is 16 amino acids. CDR1 is MDHEN, CDR2 SYDVKM, per germline. The V segment lost 0 bases and the J segment 7 bases; nucleotides outside the gene matches: 11. For the CDR3, the DNA is TGTGCCAGCAGTTTATGGGGCCAAACAGGGGGACGGGAGCAGTACTTC. This translates into CASSLWGQTGGREQYF.

The chain joins TRBV4-3 to TRBJ2-5, with a weak D call TRBD2 (6 bases). Trimming pared 0 bases from V and 5 bases from J, leaving 16 bases between. This CDR3 is 16 amino acids long. The germline CDR1 and CDR2 sequences are LGHNA and YSLEER. The CDR3 nucleotides read TGCGCCAGCAGCCAAGATCACGGGAGTAGTCTTGAGACCCAGTACTTC. As protein: CASSQDHGSSLETQYF.

V and J are TRBV30 and TRBJ2-7; 11 bases are a match to TRBD1. CDR1 and CDR2 (germline): GTSNPN, SVGIG (reference sequence). The CDR3 consists of 13 residues. After removal of 2 bases from V and 4 bases from J, the junction contained 1 base not matched to a gene. DNA for the CDR3: TGTGCCTGGAGTTGGGACAGGGGGTACGAGCAGTACTTC. Encoded protein: CAWSWDRGYEQYF.

This clone was seen just once. The V gene is TRBV29-1, the J gene TRBJ1-2; 11 nucleotides agree with TRBD1. Germline loops: CDR1 SQVTM, CDR2 ANQGSEA. J was trimmed by 6 bases and V by 0 bases; bases with no gene match: 3. The CDR3 extends over 14 amino acids. DNA for the CDR3: TGCAGCGTTGAAGATGGGACAGGGGGGAATGGCTACACCTTC. It specifies CSVEDGTGGNGYTF.

This clone was recorded once. The chain links TRBV11-2 to TRBJ2-6; possible D gene TRBD1, 6 bases. The CDR3 consists of 15 residues. Trimming took 6 bases from V and 3 from J, leaving 12 bases between them. Germline CDR1 is SGHAT and CDR2 is FQNNGV. CDR3 region: CASRVTGSGANVLTF. CDR3 DNA sequence: TGTGCCAGCAGGGTTACAGGGAGTGGGGCCAACGTCCTGACTTTC.